This TCR beta chain was captured by sequencing in a study of T cells in Graves' hyperthyroidism and ophthalmopathy (dated by TCRdb to between 2018 and 2020). About the investigation overall: Peripheral blood was collected at initial diagnosis, before any treatment. In several Graves' hyperthyroidism patients, the study also compared T-cell repertoires from thyroid tissue with T-cell repertoires from blood. The 100 or so discovery patients were divided at random into training and test sets in a 7:3 ratio. An independent validation cohort of under 20 hyperthyroidism patients and some 15 patients who later progressed to ophthalmopathy tested prospective prediction of ophthalmopathy. Following sampling, methimazole starting at 30 mg daily was given to hyperthyroidism patients, and high-dose intravenous methylprednisolone was given to ophthalmopathy patients. TCR Vbeta CDR3 sequencing of 140 or so peripheral blood samples (over 40 ophthalmopathy, around 80 hyperthyroidism and approximately 17 progressor patients) is reported in the paper. To identify distinguishing TCR V-J signatures, a discovery cohort of some 100 patients was used, comprising fewer than 45 with Graves' ophthalmopathy and around 60 with stable Graves' hyperthyroidism. Study-wide findings and limitations: Most expanded thyroid clonotypes (frequency above 0.001) were also detected in blood, suggesting blood repertoires may reflect thyroid immune responses. In cross-validation, a model built on a 13 V-J signature told ophthalmopathy apart from stable hyperthyroidism with over 85% sensitivity and about 81% specificity, and in testing the same model reached 80%/75%. In validation, progression to ophthalmopathy was predicted by the model with about 70% sensitivity and just over 72% specificity, a median of around 5.9 months before onset. No statistical method was used to set the sample size in advance, and investigators knew the group allocation.

Hyperthyroidism patients were newly diagnosed, with disease duration under 2 months, and aged 18 to 65 years. The study excluded patients with uncontrolled infections, other autoimmune diseases, pregnancy or lactation. Diagnoses were based on clinical symptoms, serum thyroxine and TRAb, thyroid ultrasound and orbital computed tomography. Blood from progressor patients was collected at the time of first diagnosis with hyperthyroidism, before any ophthalmopathy symptoms had appeared. PBMCs were isolated from 8 to 10 ml of fresh peripheral blood by Ficoll-Paque density gradient centrifugation. Progressor patients were first diagnosed with Graves' hyperthyroidism and then developed ophthalmopathy during follow-up. Trizol reagent was used to extract total RNA, and RNA quality was then checked on an Agilent 2100 Bioanalyzer. A distance of 8 bases separates the germline ends of V and J, which lose 1 base and 7 bases respectively. The CDR3 measures 12 amino acids from cysteine to phenylalanine. Here the CDR3 DNA is all that survives: 36 bases in frame from base 1. As encoded in the germline V gene (reference sequence), CDR1 is LNHDA while CDR2 is SQIVND.

This clonotype was counted many times. What this receptor recognizes is not known. Base qualities are not at hand, and no much larger clone is one base apart. The TCR beta CDR3 regions were amplified from the RNA transcripts. A first-round RT-PCR of the TCR CDR3 used the HTBI primer set with the Qiagen OneStep RT-PCR kit. A second multiplex PCR round built the libraries, followed by size selection and purification. Sequencing of the libraries was done on an Illumina HiSeq2000 using paired-end 100 bp reads. The source study handled its data this way. Raw data were processed with SOAPnuke, discarding reads with adapters, uncalled bases, mean Phred below 15, or no exact constant-primer or identifier match. COPE v1.2.5 was used to merge high-quality paired reads, and clonotypes were defined as unique nucleotide sequences. Clonotypes were aligned to IMGT TRBV, TRBD and TRBJ reference segments using MiTCR v1.1. The analysis included only V-J combinations with a frequency above 0.0001, which together covered 98% to 99.2% of the repertoires. A TCS score was defined as the ratio between F50 (clonal expansion) and ExV (chaos), using BLOSUM62-based TCRdist between CDR3 peptides within each V-J. Welch's t-statistics and random forest reduced approximately 520 V-J features to 13, which were used in a naive Bayes classifier (R e1071). The public sequencing data were trimmed at Q25 with fastp and processed into clonotypes with MiXCR by TCRdb, which kept only in-frame beta chains. When rows share a CDR3 protein, they turn into one entry using the most common DNA and genes. These V and J calls originate from TCRdb's pipeline instead of the authors' own analysis. The sample yields approximately 620,000 distinct CDR3 sequences; approximately 15% were counted once. The leading ten clones occupy 5.8% of the sample.

The receptor was isolated from a woman aged 25 to 39 with Graves' hyperthyroidism that later progressed to Graves' ophthalmopathy. Source material: blood. The chain couples TRBV19 to TRBJ2-7, with the identity of the D gene unclear. The DNA reads as follows: TGTGCCAGTAGTATAGGTGAAGGGGAGCAGTACTTC. This yields the protein CASSIGEGEQYF.